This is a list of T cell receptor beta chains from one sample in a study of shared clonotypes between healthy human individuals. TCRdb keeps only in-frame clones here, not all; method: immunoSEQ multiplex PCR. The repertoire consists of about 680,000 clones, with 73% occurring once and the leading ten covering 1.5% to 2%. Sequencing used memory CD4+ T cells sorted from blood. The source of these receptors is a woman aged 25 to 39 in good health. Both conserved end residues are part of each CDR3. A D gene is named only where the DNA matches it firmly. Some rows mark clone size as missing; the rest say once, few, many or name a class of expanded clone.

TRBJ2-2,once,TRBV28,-,CASSSTTGNTGELFF,TGTGCCAGCAGTTCCACGACAGGGAACACCGGGGAGCTGTTTTTT
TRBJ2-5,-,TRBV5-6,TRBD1,CASSSGQGPYYLETQYF,TGTGCCAGCAGCTCCGGACAGGGCCCCTATTATTTGGAGACCCAGTACTTC
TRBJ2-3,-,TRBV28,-,CASSFRGRKVDTQYF,TGTGCCAGCAGTTTCAGGGGGAGGAAGGTAGATACGCAGTATTTT
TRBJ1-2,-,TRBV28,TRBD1,CASSATGTYGYTF,TGTGCCAGCAGCGCGACAGGGACCTATGGCTACACCTTC
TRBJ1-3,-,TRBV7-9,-,CASRVDGLSGNTIYF,TGTGCCAGCAGAGTTGACGGACTCTCTGGAAACACCATATATTTT
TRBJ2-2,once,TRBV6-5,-,CASRFGRGNTGELFF,TGTGCCAGCAGATTCGGGCGGGGAAACACCGGGGAGCTGTTTTTT
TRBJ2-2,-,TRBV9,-,CASSVGIVSSGELFF,TGTGCCAGCAGCGTAGGGATAGTGTCGTCCGGGGAGCTGTTTTTT
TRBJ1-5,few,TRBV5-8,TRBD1,CASSRGQGRNQPQHF,TGTGCCAGCAGCCGCGGACAGGGAAGAAATCAGCCCCAGCATTTT
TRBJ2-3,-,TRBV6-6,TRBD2,CASSYSGGRASDTQYF,TGTGCCAGCAGTTACTCAGGCGGGAGGGCCTCAGATACGCAGTATTTT
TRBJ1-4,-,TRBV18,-,CASSPRYGELEEKLFF,TGTGCCAGCTCACCACGCTACGGGGAGTTGGAGGAAAAACTGTTTTTT
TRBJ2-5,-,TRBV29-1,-,CSVVRGTGGEQYF,TGCAGCGTTGTCCGGGGGACCGGCGGGGAGCAGTACTTC
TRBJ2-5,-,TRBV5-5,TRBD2,CASSFFRLAGKETQYF,TGTGCCAGCAGCTTTTTCAGACTAGCGGGGAAAGAGACCCAGTACTTC
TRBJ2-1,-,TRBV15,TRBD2,CATSRGAASGSVNEQFF,TGTGCCACCAGCAGAGGAGCGGCTAGCGGGAGTGTCAATGAGCAGTTCTTC
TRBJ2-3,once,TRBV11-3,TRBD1,CASSLAGGSTDTQYF,TGTGCCAGCAGCTTAGCAGGGGGAAGCACAGATACGCAGTATTTT
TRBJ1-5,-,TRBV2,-,CASRDMPNQPQHF,TGTGCCAGCAGGGACATGCCCAATCAGCCCCAGCATTTT
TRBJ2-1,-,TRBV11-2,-,CASSLDIRLENNEQFF,TGTGCCAGCAGCTTAGACATCCGCCTTGAAAACAATGAGCAGTTCTTC
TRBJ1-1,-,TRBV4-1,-,CASRGPARKTEAFF,TGCGCCAGCAGGGGGCCGGCGCGAAAAACTGAAGCTTTCTTT